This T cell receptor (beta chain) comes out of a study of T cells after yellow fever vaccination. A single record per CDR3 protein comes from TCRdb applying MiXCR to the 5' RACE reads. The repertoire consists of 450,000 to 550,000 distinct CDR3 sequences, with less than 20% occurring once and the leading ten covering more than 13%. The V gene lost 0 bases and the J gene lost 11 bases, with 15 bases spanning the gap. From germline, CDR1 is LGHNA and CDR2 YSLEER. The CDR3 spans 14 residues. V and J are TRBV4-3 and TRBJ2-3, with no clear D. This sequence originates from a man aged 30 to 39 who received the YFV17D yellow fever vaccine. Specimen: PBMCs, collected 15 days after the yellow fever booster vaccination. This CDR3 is CASSQDSAAHGQYF. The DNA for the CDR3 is TGCGCCAGCAGCCAAGATTCGGCGGCCCATGGGCAGTATTTT.